A selection of T cell receptor beta chains follows, all from one sample in a study of blood T cell repertoires in COVID-19. The protocol was immunoSEQ multiplex PCR, while the TCRdb copy is restricted to in-frame clones and leaves out a portion. The data show about 75,000 clones, 70% to 80% seen once. Input material: peripheral blood. The receptor set was obtained from a woman aged 80 or over with active or convalescent COVID-19. The CDR3 runs from the conserved cysteine through the conserved F or W. The D gene is left open where the match is weak. Rows may omit the clone size; those that give it use once, few, many or a size class.

d_call,v_call,clone_size,j_call,cdr3_aa,cdr3_nt
TRBD2,TRBV18,-,TRBJ2-1,CASSPPPGLAGGVQFF,TGTGCCAGCTCACCACCGCCGGGACTAGCGGGAGGAGTGCAGTTCTTC
TRBD2,TRBV3-1/TRBV3-2,-,TRBJ2-1,CASSQSPGTSGNNEQFF,TGTGCCAGCAGCCAATCCCCCGGGACTAGCGGAAACAATGAGCAGTTCTTC
-,TRBV6-2/TRBV6-3,-,TRBJ2-1,CASSYSGGLGYNEQFF,TGTGCCAGCAGTTACTCTGGGGGACTGGGATACAATGAGCAGTTCTTC
-,TRBV4-3,-,TRBJ1-2,CASSQRLSGYYGYTF,TGCGCCAGCAGCCAAAGGCTGTCAGGCTACTATGGCTACACCTTC
-,TRBV10-3,-,TRBJ2-1,CAIVDLSYNEQFF,TGTGCCATCGTTGACTTATCCTACAATGAGCAGTTCTTC
-,TRBV6-5,-,TRBJ1-6,CASRTGRGSPLHF,TGTGCCAGCAGGACCGGACGCGGGTCACCCCTCCACTTT
TRBD1,TRBV27,many,TRBJ2-7,CASSPGTGYEQYF,TGTGCCAGCAGTCCCGGGACAGGCTACGAGCAGTACTTC
-,TRBV27,-,TRBJ2-7,CASSTLAGPYYEQYF,TGTGCCAGCAGTACCCTGGCGGGGCCTTACTACGAGCAGTACTTC
-,TRBV19,-,TRBJ2-4,CASSILGGDIQYF,TGTGCCAGTAGTATATTGGGGGGTGACATTCAGTACTTC
TRBD1,TRBV15,-,TRBJ1-4,CATSSYGQAPNEKLFF,TGTGCCACCAGCAGTTATGGACAGGCCCCTAATGAAAAACTGTTTTTT
TRBD2,TRBV3-1/TRBV3-2,-,TRBJ2-7,CASSPQGREGYEQYF,TGTGCCAGCAGCCCACAAGGGCGGGAGGGATACGAGCAGTACTTC
-,TRBV6-6,-,TRBJ1-4,CASSRLGQKISTNEKLFF,TGTGCCAGCAGTCGACTCGGACAGAAGATCTCAACTAATGAAAAACTGTTTTTT
TRBD2,TRBV19,-,TRBJ2-3,CASSPTSSGGAGDTQYF,TGTGCCAGTAGTCCAACCTCTAGCGGGGGGGCTGGAGATACGCAGTATTTT
TRBD2,TRBV6-5,-,TRBJ2-7,CASSYGGGYFYEQYF,TGTGCCAGCAGTTACGGGGGGGGGTACTTCTACGAGCAGTACTTC
-,TRBV18,-,TRBJ1-6,CASSPWEGTSPLHF,TGTGCCAGCTCCCCCTGGGAGGGAACTTCACCCCTCCACTTT